This is a list of T cell receptor beta chains from one sample in a study of beta chain features in type 1 diabetes. Assay: immunoSEQ multiplex PCR; the TCRdb copy retains only in-frame clones and omits some. Found here are about half a million clones, roughly 30% of them singletons; the top ten hold almost 0.065%. Sequencing was carried out using naive CD4+ T cells from blood. The receptors were gathered from a man between 18 and 35 years old in good health. The conserved cysteine and the conserved F or W are not part of the CDR3 here.

TRBV29-1,TRBJ1-5,SVGGNQPQH
TRBV7-8,TRBJ2-5,ASSLGTAQETQY
TRBV14,TRBJ2-7,ASSHLDSFSYEQY
TRBV29-1,TRBJ1-2,SVKTHSNYGYT
TRBV23-1,TRBJ2-5,ATQRNREETQY
TRBV15,TRBJ1-4,ATSSQLGQRVNEKLF
TRBV7-9,TRBJ2-4,ASRGGSGNIQY
TRBV13,TRBJ2-4,ASSLRNLDIQY
TRBV29-1,TRBJ2-7,SVEVPGTSYEQY
TRBV13,TRBJ2-5,ASSLRETQY
TRBV6-1,TRBJ2-1,ASSARFGRAVDEQF
TRBV10-3,TRBJ2-3,AISENTDTQY
TRBV19,TRBJ2-5,ASSPRGGTGQETQY
TRBV6-1,TRBJ2-1,ASSRTSGSYNEQF
TRBV7-2,TRBJ2-7,ASSPWGLAGGPHEQY
TRBV4-3,TRBJ2-1,ASSQDTSSGSAYNEQF
TRBV7-2,TRBJ2-7,ASSRSRNEQY
TRBV14,TRBJ2-7,ASSPLGPYEQY